This T cell receptor beta chain was recovered during a study of T-cell memory formation after mild COVID-19. Study in general: TCR clusters showed largely donor specificity.

Study observations and caveats: CD4+ bias marked clones expanding day 15 to 37, unlike balanced contracting clones. The study detected some responding clones in pre-infection memory, suggesting cross-reactive memory joined.

5'RACE primed from the constant segment yielded TCR alpha and TCR beta cDNA libraries bearing sample barcodes and UMIs. MiXCR, run by TCRdb on the 5' RACE reads, gives a single entry per CDR3 protein. The repertoire holds approximately 230,000 distinct CDR3 sequences, with around 17% as singletons. As to this clonotype: Its antigen is undetermined.

This CDR3 has 15 residues. The junction had 9 bases not matched to a gene; V was cut back by 5 bases and J by 9 bases. Germline V lookup: CDR1 SGHTA, CDR2 FQGNSA. This TCR came from a man younger than 30 who had mild COVID-19 (a few samples of this study predate the infection). Cell type and time point are not known. The rearrangement joins TRBV7-2 to TRBJ2-1; 11 bases are a match to TRBD2. Sample: PBMCs or a T cell subset sorted from them (not recorded which). The CDR3 DNA reads TGTGCCAGCAGCCGAAATAGCGGGGGGGATCTTGAGCAGTTCTTC. This encodes CASSRNSGGDLEQFF.